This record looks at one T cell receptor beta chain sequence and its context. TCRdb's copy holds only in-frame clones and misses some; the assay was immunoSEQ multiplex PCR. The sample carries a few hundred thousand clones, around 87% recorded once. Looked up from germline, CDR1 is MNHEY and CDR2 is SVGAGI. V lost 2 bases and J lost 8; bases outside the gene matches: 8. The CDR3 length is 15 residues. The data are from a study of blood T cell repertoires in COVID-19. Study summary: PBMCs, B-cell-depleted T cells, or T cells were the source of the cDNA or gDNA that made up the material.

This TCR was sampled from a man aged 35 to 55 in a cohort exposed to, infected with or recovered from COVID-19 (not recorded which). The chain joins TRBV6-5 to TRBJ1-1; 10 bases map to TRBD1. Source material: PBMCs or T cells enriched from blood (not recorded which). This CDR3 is CASSYGGTGVLEAFF. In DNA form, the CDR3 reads TGTGCCAGCAGTTACGGCGGGACAGGGGTATTGGAAGCTTTCTTT.